These 18 T cell receptor beta chains originate from one sample sequenced in a study of blood T cell repertoires in COVID-19. The method was immunoSEQ multiplex PCR; TCRdb's version includes in-frame clones alone and lacks a portion of them. Among tens of thousands of clones listed, about 90% were seen once. Sequenced material: peripheral blood. Every receptor here comes from a human donor in a cohort sampled during active COVID-19.

The chain is built from TRBV24-1 and TRBJ2-3; weak D call: TRBD2 (5 bases). V dropped 9 bases and J dropped 5 bases, with 14 bases sitting between them. The CDR3 runs to 13 residues. CDR1 is KGHDR and CDR2 is SFDVKD in the germline V gene. CDR3 DNA sequence: TGTGCCACCGAGGGAGCCAGCGGAGATACGCAGTATTTT. Its protein product is CATEGASGDTQYF.

V usage is TRBV7-8 and J usage is TRBJ2-1; 8 positions agree with TRBD2. This CDR3 has 15 amino acids. V shed 3 bases, J shed 0 bases, and the junction held 1 base outside the gene matches. Germline CDR1 reads SGHVS; CDR2 reads FQNEAQ. The DNA of the CDR3 is TGTGCCAGCAGCTTCCGGGGGGGCTCCTACAATGAGCAGTTCTTC. This sequence encodes CASSFRGGSYNEQFF. The complete variable domain, with remaining parts taken from reference TRBV7-8 and TRBJ2-1, reads GAGVSQSPRYKVAKRGQDVALRCDPISGHVSLFWYQQALGQGPEFLTYFQNEAQLDKSGLPSDRFFAERPEGSVSTLKIQRTQQEDSAVYLCASSFRGGSYNEQFFGPGTRLTVL.

This chain connects TRBV5-1 to TRBJ2-5, with 9 bases matching TRBD2. J was trimmed by 4 bases and V by 2 bases; bases with no gene match: 6. Looked up from germline, CDR1 is SGHRS and CDR2 is YFSETQ. The CDR3 consists of 15 residues. CDR3 sequence reads: CASSLAGGEGETQYF. CDR3 bases: TGCGCCAGCAGCTTAGCGGGAGGAGAGGGAGAGACCCAGTACTTC.

This clone was counted a single time. The chain links TRBV7-2 to TRBJ2-7, with 7 bases lining up with TRBD1. The CDR3 is made up of 12 amino acids. V shed 5 bases, J shed 4 bases, and the junction held 2 bases outside the gene matches. Germline CDR1 and CDR2: SGHTA and FQGNSA. As DNA, the CDR3 is TGTGCCAGCAGCCAACAGGGGTACGAGCAGTACTTC. Residues: CASSQQGYEQYF.

V gene TRBV4-2 combines with J gene TRBJ2-7; perhaps TRBD2 as D (5 bases). The CDR3 contains 15 residues. The germline gives CDR1 LGHNA, CDR2 YNFKEQ. The germline V and J ends were trimmed by 3 bases and 2 bases, with 14 bases remaining between them. The CDR3 is CASSQADFSAYEQYF. For the CDR3, the DNA is TGTGCCAGCAGCCAGGCGGACTTTTCCGCCTACGAGCAGTACTTC.

The chain combines TRBV6-5 with TRBJ1-5; 8 nucleotides line up with TRBD1. Looked up from germline, CDR1 is MNHEY and CDR2 is SVGAGI. The CDR3 has 13 residues. The J segment lost 5 bases and the V segment lost 5 bases, leaving 2 bases of the junction unmatched. CDR3: CASSPQGDQPQHF. CDR3 nucleotides: TGTGCCAGCAGTCCACAGGGGGATCAGCCCCAGCATTTT.

V and J are TRBV21-1 and TRBJ2-3; TRBD2, the table's D call, was not compared with the DNA. TRBV21-1 is flagged as a pseudogene. This CDR3 is built from 16 residues. CDR3 nucleotides: TGTGCCAGCAGCAAAGGGAGCGGGGGGACCACAGATACGCAGTATTTT. This encodes CASSKGSGGTTDTQYF.

V and J are TRBV5-6 and TRBJ1-6, with no clear D. This CDR3 spans 17 amino acids. Deletions cut 4 bases from V and 0 bases from J, with 14 bases between. The germline CDR1 and CDR2 sequences are SGHDT and YYEEEE. As DNA, the CDR3 is TGTGCCAGCAGCCCCCGGTCGGGGAGCTCCTATAATTCACCCCTCCACTTT. Translation: CASSPRSGSSYNSPLHF. Filled out from reference TRBV5-6 and TRBJ1-6, the complete variable domain reads DAGVTQSPTHLIKTRGQQVTLRCSPKSGHDTVSWYQQALGQGPQFIFQYYEEEERQRGNFPDRFSGHQFPNYSSELNVNALLLGDSALYLCASSPRSGSSYNSPLHFGNGTRLTVT.

The chain uses TRBV5-1 and TRBJ2-7; 10 bases are shared with TRBD1. CDR1 SGHRS and CDR2 YFSETQ come from the germline V gene. CDR3 length equals 17 residues. The J segment lost 3 bases and the V segment lost 4 bases, leaving 13 bases of the junction unmatched. CDR3 coding DNA: TGCGCCAGCAGCCTCGGCCCCGGGGGACAGGGGTTCTACGAGCAGTACTTC. Protein product: CASSLGPGGQGFYEQYF.

CDR3 sequence (DNA): TGTGCCAGCAGTAAGACAGGGGGCGATGGCTACACCTTC. This codes for CASSKTGGDGYTF. This chain joins TRBV28 and TRBJ1-2; 10 bases fit TRBD1. The CDR3 sequence is 13 residues long. The germline V gene has CDR1 MDHEN and CDR2 SYDVKM. The J segment lost 6 bases and the V segment lost 5 bases, leaving 3 bases of the junction unmatched.

This clone occurred once. The chain joins TRBV27 to TRBJ2-3, with D perhaps matching TRBD2 (5 bases). In germline, CDR1 is MNHEY, CDR2 SMNVEV (reference sequence). The V end was cut by 10 bases, the J end by 0 bases, with 11 bases between. The CDR3 is made up of 13 amino acids. The CDR3 region has the DNA TGTGCCACCAAGAGGACTAGCACAGATACGCAGTATTTT. Its translation is CATKRTSTDTQYF.

The chain is built from TRBV11-2 and TRBJ1-1; no firm D call. Trimming cost V 1 base and J 1 base, with 4 bases left between them. Germline values: CDR1 SGHAT, CDR2 FQNNGV. The CDR3 is 13 amino acids. CDR3 loop: CASSLGGNTEAFF. In nucleotides, the CDR3 is TGTGCCAGCAGCTTAGGAGGGAACACTGAAGCTTTCTTT.

The chain recombines TRBV3-1 (or the pseudogene TRBV3-2) with TRBJ2-2, with a weak D call TRBD2 (5 bases). Germline V lookup: CDR1 LGHDT, CDR2 YNNKEL (reference sequence). The CDR3 totals 12 residues. Trimming stripped 4 bases from V and 5 bases from J, with 5 bases between. As DNA, the CDR3 is TGTGCCAGCAGCCGAGGGACCGGGGAGCTGTTTTTT. Protein sequence: CASSRGTGELFF.

The chain has TRBV3-1 (or the pseudogene TRBV3-2) and TRBJ1-6; a weak D match, TRBD1 (5 bases). The length of the CDR3 is 14 residues. Per germline, CDR1 LGHDT and CDR2 YNNKEL (reference sequence). Trimming took 4 bases from V and 7 from J, leaving 11 bases between them. In nucleotides, the CDR3 is TGTGCCAGCAGCCCTGGACACCAAAATTCACCCCTCCACTTT. It specifies CASSPGHQNSPLHF.

The V call is TRBV11-2, the J call TRBJ1-2, with 9 bases aligning to TRBD1. Germline loops: CDR1 SGHAT, CDR2 FQNNGV. There are 13 residues in the CDR3. V dropped 5 bases and J dropped 8; count of bases not matched to a gene: 6. The CDR3 sequence: CASSPRTGEGYTF. The CDR3 bases are TGTGCCAGCAGCCCCCGGACAGGGGAAGGCTACACCTTC.

This rearrangement joins TRBV6-5 to TRBJ1-1, with a tentative D call TRBD1 (6 bases). Trimming took off 6 bases at V and 4 bases at J, with 15 bases between the two ends. CDR1 is MNHEY, CDR2 SVGAGI, per germline. The CDR3 consists of 14 residues. Here the CDR3 reads CASSLGQLGTEAFF. In DNA form, the CDR3 reads TGTGCCAGCAGCCTTGGACAGTTGGGCACTGAAGCTTTCTTT.

CDR3 in DNA: TGTGCCAGCAGCGCCACCGGACAGGGCAAAGATACGCAGTATTTT. Protein: CASSATGQGKDTQYF. The chain joins TRBV7-9 to TRBJ2-3; 8 nucleotides align to TRBD1. The CDR3 is 15 residues long. With V trimmed by 5 bases and J by 5 bases, 9 bases remained unmatched. The germline gives CDR1 SEHNR, CDR2 FQNEAQ (reference sequence). Full variable domain (rest looked up from reference TRBV7-9 and TRBJ2-3): DTGVSQNPRHKITKRGQNVTFRCDPISEHNRLYWYRQTLGQGPEFLTYFQNEAQLEKSRLLSDRFSAERPKGSFSTLEIQRTEQGDSAMYLCASSATGQGKDTQYFGPGTRLTVL.

This chain connects TRBV29-1 to TRBJ1-2; TRBD1 is a possible D gene (5 bases). This CDR3 has 13 residues. Per the germline V gene, CDR1 is SQVTM and CDR2 is ANQGSEA. Trimming took 7 bases from V and 2 from J, leaving 14 bases between them. The CDR3 region has the DNA TGCAGCGCCATACAGGAGCCGAACTATGGCTACACCTTC. This sequence encodes CSAIQEPNYGYTF.